This passage covers 17 T cell receptor beta chains from one sample sequenced in a study of cytomegalovirus exposure and HLA in healthy donors. The assay was immunoSEQ multiplex PCR, and TCRdb's table has in-frame clones only and misses some. This table holds about 180,000 clones, more than 75% found once. Sequenced: PBMCs. These receptors all stem from a young man in good health and CMV-seropositive.

The rearrangement joins TRBV6-1 to TRBJ1-4; a possible D gene is TRBD1 (5 bases). Germline-derived CDR1 and CDR2 are MNHNS and SASEGT. The CDR3 is 13 residues long. Trimming stripped 4 bases from V and 8 bases from J, with 11 bases between. CDR3 nucleotide sequence: TGTGCCAGCAGTGTTGGGGCAGGCGAAAAACTGTTTTTT. Residues: CASSVGAGEKLFF.

This clone has just a few counts. V and J are TRBV4-3 and TRBJ2-3; the D gene is possibly TRBD2 (7 bases). CDR1 LGHNA and CDR2 YSLEER come from the germline V gene. The CDR3 totals 14 residues. V lost 0 bases to trimming and J lost 5 bases, with 9 bases between them. CDR3 loop: CASSQEGGGDTQYF. CDR3 nucleotide sequence: TGCGCCAGCAGCCAAGAAGGGGGGGGAGATACGCAGTATTTT.

The chain recombines TRBV4-3 with TRBJ1-2; 10 nucleotides line up with TRBD1. There are 16 residues in the CDR3. CDR1 and CDR2 (germline): LGHNA, YSLEER. With 3 bases clipped from V and 3 bases from J, the junction kept 7 bases outside the gene matches. CDR3 sequence reads: CASSQGGTGDHYGYTF. DNA of the CDR3: TGCGCCAGCAGCCAGGGCGGGACAGGGGATCACTATGGCTACACCTTC.

The rearrangement links TRBV7-9 to TRBJ1-2, with 8 bases identical to TRBD1. The CDR3 length is 17 residues. The germline V gene encodes CDR1 SEHNR and CDR2 FQNEAQ (reference sequence). The V and J ends lost 3 bases and 4 bases, in that order; junction bases with no gene match: 13. The CDR3, as DNA: TGTGCCAGCAGCTTTAATGACAGGGGTATGGGGGCCTATGGCTACACCTTC. Translated, it gives CASSFNDRGMGAYGYTF. Together with reference TRBV7-9 and TRBJ1-2, the CDR3 gives the full variable domain: DTGVSQNPRHKITKRGQNVTFRCDPISEHNRLYWYRQTLGQGPEFLTYFQNEAQLEKSRLLSDRFSAERPKGSFSTLEIQRTEQGDSAMYLCASSFNDRGMGAYGYTFGSGTRLTVV.

The chain couples TRBV7-2 to TRBJ1-2; 9 bases line up with TRBD1. Germline V lookup: CDR1 SGHTA, CDR2 FQGNSA. CDR3 length equals 15 residues. After removal of 4 bases from V and 7 bases from J, the junction contained 10 bases not matched to a gene. CDR3 region: CASSSTPGQGGGYTF. In DNA, the CDR3 is TGTGCCAGCAGCTCCACCCCGGGACAGGGCGGTGGCTACACCTTC.

The chain employs TRBV18 and TRBJ1-4; possibly TRBD1 for D (6 bases). The V end lost 4 bases, the J end lost 8 bases, and 23 bases lay between the germline ends. This CDR3 contains 17 residues. CDR1 and CDR2 (germline): KGHSH, LQKENI. The CDR3 nucleotides read TGTGCCAGCTCACTCGACACCACAGGGACGGGTGAGGAAAAACTGTTTTTT. Translated, it gives CASSLDTTGTGEEKLFF.

This clone occurred a few times. The chain has TRBV9 and TRBJ2-7; 8 nucleotides align to TRBD1. The CDR3 has 14 amino acids. V was clipped by 4 bases and J by 2 bases; unmatched bases: 5. Germline lookup yields CDR1 SGDLS and CDR2 YYNGEE. The CDR3 region has the DNA TGTGCCAGCAGCCAAGGACAGGGAGCCTACGAGCAGTACTTC. Its translation: CASSQGQGAYEQYF.

The chain recombines TRBV2 with TRBJ1-2; 8 bases match TRBD1. Germline V gene data show CDR1 as SNHLY and CDR2 as FYNNEI. Trimming removed 6 bases from V and 1 base from J; junction bases left unmatched: 4. CDR3 length: 14 residues. The CDR3 loop reads CASRGQAFNYGYTF. In DNA, the CDR3 is TGTGCCAGCAGGGGACAGGCGTTTAACTATGGCTACACCTTC.

This clone was counted only a few times. V is TRBV18 and J is TRBJ2-1; possibly TRBD2 for D (5 bases). Germline lookup yields CDR1 KGHSH and CDR2 LQKENI. Trimming pared 3 bases from V and 10 bases from J, leaving 10 bases between. The CDR3 consists of 12 residues. The CDR3 DNA reads as TGTGCCAGCTCACCTACTAGGAACGAGCAGTTCTTC. The encoded protein is CASSPTRNEQFF.

CDR3 residues: CASSADRGEETQYF. Written as DNA, the CDR3 is TGTGCCAGCAGCGCGGACAGGGGAGAAGAGACCCAGTACTTC. The V gene is TRBV5-4, the J gene TRBJ2-5; 9 bases agree with TRBD1. V lost 4 bases to trimming and J lost 3 bases; unmatched junction nucleotides: 4. The CDR3 runs to 14 residues. Germline V gene lookup returns CDR1 SGHNT and CDR2 YYREEE (reference sequence).

V and J are TRBV27 and TRBJ1-2; D not resolved. CDR1 MNHEY and CDR2 SMNVEV come from the germline V gene (reference sequence). V lost 4 bases to trimming and J lost 4 bases, with 16 bases between them. This CDR3 has 15 amino acids. This chain's CDR3 is CASSSYGETPYGYTF. The CDR3 region has the DNA TGTGCCAGCAGTTCCTATGGGGAGACGCCCTATGGCTACACCTTC.

The chain links TRBV11-3 to TRBJ2-1; 9 bases are a match to TRBD1. With V trimmed by 3 bases and J by 5 bases, 5 bases remained unmatched. Germline V lookup: CDR1 SGHNT, CDR2 YENEEA. There are 15 residues in the CDR3. CDR3 nucleotides: TGTGCCAGCAGCTTCCGACAGGGGGGGGACAATGAGCAGTTCTTC. Translated: CASSFRQGGDNEQFF.

The chain employs TRBV2 and TRBJ2-4, with D perhaps TRBD1 (6 bases). V lost 5 bases to trimming and J lost 0 bases, with 8 bases between them. Germline V gene sequence: CDR1 SNHLY, CDR2 FYNNEI. The CDR3 runs to 14 residues. CDR3 DNA: TGTGCCAGCAGTTCAGGGGTAGCCAAAAACATTCAGTACTTC. Its translation: CASSSGVAKNIQYF.

This clone was observed a handful of times. The chain recombines TRBV6-5 with TRBJ1-5; D ambiguous. The length of the CDR3 is 13 residues. CDR1 and CDR2 (germline): MNHEY, SVGAGI. V was trimmed by 0 bases and J by 5 bases, leaving 5 bases between them. CDR3 nucleotide sequence: TGTGCCAGCAGTTACTCGGTAGATCAGCCCCAGCATTTT. Translation: CASSYSVDQPQHF.

CDR3 in DNA: TGTGCCAGCAGCCCCGGGCTAGCGGGGGAGATGGTTGCGCAGTATTTT. This encodes CASSPGLAGEMVAQYF. The rearrangement uses TRBV4-2 and TRBJ2-3; TRBD2 aligns across 10 bases. The CDR3 loop spans 16 amino acids. Per germline, CDR1 LGHNA and CDR2 YNFKEQ. Trimming took 4 bases from V and 10 from J; bases not matched to a gene: 14.

V and J are TRBV18 and TRBJ2-3; perhaps TRBD2 as D (5 bases). Per germline, CDR1 KGHSH and CDR2 LQKENI. The CDR3 is 13 residues long. With 6 bases removed from V and 2 bases from J, the gap between germline ends came to 9 bases. The CDR3 here is CASSAGSTDTQYF. The CDR3 bases are TGTGCCAGCTCGGCGGGCTCCACAGATACGCAGTATTTT.

This clone has a handful of counts. The chain joins TRBV28 to TRBJ1-2, with 9 bases aligning to TRBD1. The germline V gene has CDR1 MDHEN and CDR2 SYDVKM. J lost 11 bases, V lost 7 bases, and 8 bases had no gene match. The CDR3 totals 12 residues. The CDR3 protein is CASMLGDRGYTF. DNA of the CDR3: TGTGCCAGCATGTTGGGAGACAGGGGGTACACCTTC.